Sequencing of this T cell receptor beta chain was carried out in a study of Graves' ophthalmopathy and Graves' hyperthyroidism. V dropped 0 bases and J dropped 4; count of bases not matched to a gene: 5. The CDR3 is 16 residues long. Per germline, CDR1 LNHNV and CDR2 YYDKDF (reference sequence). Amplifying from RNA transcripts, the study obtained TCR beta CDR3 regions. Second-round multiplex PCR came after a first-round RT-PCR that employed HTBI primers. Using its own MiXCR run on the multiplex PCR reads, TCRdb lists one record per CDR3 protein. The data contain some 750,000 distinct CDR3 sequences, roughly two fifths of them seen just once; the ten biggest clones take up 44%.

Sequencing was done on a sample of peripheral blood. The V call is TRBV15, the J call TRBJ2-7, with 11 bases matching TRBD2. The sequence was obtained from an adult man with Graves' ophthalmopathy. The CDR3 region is CATSRDPLAGAYEQYF. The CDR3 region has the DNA TGTGCCACCAGCAGAGATCCACTAGCGGGAGCATACGAGCAGTACTTC.